The source of this TCR beta chain is a study of blood T cell repertoires in COVID-19. Study processing details: Amplified reference gene primers provided the basis for estimating nucleated cell counts. Sequenced by immunoSEQ multiplex PCR; TCRdb stores in-frame clones only, minus some. That table furnishes V, J and clone size, whereas the DNA furnished D and trimming. The data contain some 260,000 clones, around 89% of them singletons. Either two negative PCRs, clearance, or symptom resolution qualified Cohort 3 donors as recovered. This clone was seen a single time. The sequence derives from a man aged 35-49 years who had recovered from COVID-19. Sequenced: PBMCs or T cells enriched from blood (not recorded which).

CDR3 bases: TGCGCCAGCAGCCAAGGGGAACTAGCGGGGAGGTCAGATACGCAGTATTTT. It is translated as CASSQGELAGRSDTQYF. This chain links TRBV4-1 with TRBJ2-3; the match to TRBD2 covers 10 bases. With 1 base clipped from V and 4 bases from J, the junction kept 8 bases outside the gene matches. Germline V gene data show CDR1 as MGHRA and CDR2 as YSYEKL. The CDR3 runs to 17 residues.